This T cell receptor (beta chain) was identified during a study of post-analysis software for immune sequencing data. About this clonotype itself: The antigen remains undetermined.

Included in the TCR beta cDNA libraries were unique molecular identifiers. TCRdb used MiXCR to reprocess the PCR reads, holding one entry per CDR3 protein. The sample contains hundreds of thousands of distinct CDR3 sequences, 25% to 30% of which appear only once. Study results and limitations: Elevated frequency relative to controls characterized several TRBV segments in patients, TRBV5-6, TRBV5-1 and TRBV20-1 among them.

This CDR3 is built from 15 residues. CDR1 MDHEN and CDR2 SYDVKM come from the germline V gene. V was shortened by 3 bases and J by 11 bases, with 22 bases between the two germline ends. This clonotype originated in a girl aged 10-17 years with multiple sclerosis. Sequenced input: blood. The chain joins TRBV28 to TRBJ2-5; a weak D match, TRBD2 (6 bases). CDR3 DNA: TGTGCCAGCAGTTTTGTGTATGGCGGGGCCTACGCGCAGTACTTC. Encoded protein: CASSFVYGGAYAQYF.